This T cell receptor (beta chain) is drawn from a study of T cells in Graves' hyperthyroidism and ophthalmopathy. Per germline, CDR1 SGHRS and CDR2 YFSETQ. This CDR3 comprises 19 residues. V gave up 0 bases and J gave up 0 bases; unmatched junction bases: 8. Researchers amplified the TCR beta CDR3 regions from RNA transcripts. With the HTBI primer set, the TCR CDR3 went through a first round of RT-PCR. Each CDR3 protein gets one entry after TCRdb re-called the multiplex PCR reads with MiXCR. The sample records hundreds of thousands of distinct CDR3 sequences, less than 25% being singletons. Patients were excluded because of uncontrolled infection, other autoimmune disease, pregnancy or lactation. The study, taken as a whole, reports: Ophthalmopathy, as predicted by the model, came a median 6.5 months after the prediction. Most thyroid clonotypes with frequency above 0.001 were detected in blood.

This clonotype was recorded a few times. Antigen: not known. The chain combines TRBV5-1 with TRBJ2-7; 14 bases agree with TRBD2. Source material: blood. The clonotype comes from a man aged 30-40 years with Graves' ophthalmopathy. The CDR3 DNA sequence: TGCGCCAGCAGCTTGGGGCCGGGACTAGCGGGAGCCCCCTCCTACGAGCAGTACTTC. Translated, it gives CASSLGPGLAGAPSYEQYF.